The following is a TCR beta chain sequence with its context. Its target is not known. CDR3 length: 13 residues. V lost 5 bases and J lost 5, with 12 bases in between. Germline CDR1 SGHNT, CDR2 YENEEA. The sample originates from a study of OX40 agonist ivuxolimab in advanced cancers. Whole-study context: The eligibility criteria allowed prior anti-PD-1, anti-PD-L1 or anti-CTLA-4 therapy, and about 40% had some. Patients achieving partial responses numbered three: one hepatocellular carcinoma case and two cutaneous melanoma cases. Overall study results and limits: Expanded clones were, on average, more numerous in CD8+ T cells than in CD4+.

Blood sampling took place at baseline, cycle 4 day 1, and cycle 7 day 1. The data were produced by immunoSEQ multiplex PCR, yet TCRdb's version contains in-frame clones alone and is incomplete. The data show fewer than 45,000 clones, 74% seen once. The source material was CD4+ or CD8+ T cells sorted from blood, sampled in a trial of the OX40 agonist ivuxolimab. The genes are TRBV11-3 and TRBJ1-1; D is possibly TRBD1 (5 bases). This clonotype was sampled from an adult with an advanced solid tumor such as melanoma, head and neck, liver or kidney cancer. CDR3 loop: CASSRARGTEAFF. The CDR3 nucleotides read TGTGCCAGCAGCCGGGCCCGGGGGACTGAAGCTTTCTTT.